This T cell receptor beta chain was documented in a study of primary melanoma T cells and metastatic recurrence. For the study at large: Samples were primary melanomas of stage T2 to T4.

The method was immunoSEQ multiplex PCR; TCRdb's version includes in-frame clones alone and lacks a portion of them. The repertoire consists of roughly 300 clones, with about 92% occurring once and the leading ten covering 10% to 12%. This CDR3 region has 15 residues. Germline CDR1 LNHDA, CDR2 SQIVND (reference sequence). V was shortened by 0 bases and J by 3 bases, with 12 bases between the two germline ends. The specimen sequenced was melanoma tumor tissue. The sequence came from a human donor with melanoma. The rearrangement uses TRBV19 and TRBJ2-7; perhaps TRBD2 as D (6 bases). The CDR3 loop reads CASSIEEGAGYEQYF. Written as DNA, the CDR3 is TGTGCCAGTAGTATAGAGGAGGGAGCGGGCTACGAGCAGTACTTC.